This T cell receptor beta chain was sequenced for a study of blood T cell repertoires in COVID-19. Cohorts were determined from participant-reported clinical history. Donors in Cohort 3 counted as recovered after two negative PCRs, clearance, or symptom resolution. CDR1 and CDR2 from the germline V gene are MNHEY and SVGAGI. CDR3 length: 13 amino acids. Trimming removed 6 bases from V and 4 bases from J; junction bases left unmatched: 3. TCRdb keeps only in-frame clones here, not all; method: immunoSEQ multiplex PCR. The sample yields around 500,000 clones, roughly 90% seen once. This chain links TRBV6-5 with TRBJ1-2, with 9 bases aligning to TRBD1. Specimen: PBMCs or T cells enriched from blood (not recorded which). The source is a woman between 40 and 55 years old who had recovered from COVID-19. The CDR3 coding sequence is TGTGCCAGCAGGGGACAGGGTAGCTATGGCTACACCTTC. Translating it yields CASRGQGSYGYTF.